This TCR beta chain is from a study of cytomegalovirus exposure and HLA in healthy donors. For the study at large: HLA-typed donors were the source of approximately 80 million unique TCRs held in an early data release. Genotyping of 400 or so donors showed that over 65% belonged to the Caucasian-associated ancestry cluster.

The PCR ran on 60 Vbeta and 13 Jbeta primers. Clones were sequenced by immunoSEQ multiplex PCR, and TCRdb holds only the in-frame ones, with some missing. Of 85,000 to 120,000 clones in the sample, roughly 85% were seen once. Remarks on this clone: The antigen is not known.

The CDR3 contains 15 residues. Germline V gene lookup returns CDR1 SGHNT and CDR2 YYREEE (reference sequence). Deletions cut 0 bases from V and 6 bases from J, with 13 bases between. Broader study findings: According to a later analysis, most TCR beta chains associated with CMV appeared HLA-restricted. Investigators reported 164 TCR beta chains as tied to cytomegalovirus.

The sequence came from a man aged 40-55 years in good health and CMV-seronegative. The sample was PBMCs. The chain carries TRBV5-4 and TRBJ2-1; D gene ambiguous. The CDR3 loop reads CASSLERAILNEQFF. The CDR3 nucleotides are TGTGCCAGCAGCTTGGAAAGAGCCATACTCAATGAGCAGTTCTTC.